In its sample, the clone carrying this TCR beta chain was seen many times. This sample stems from a study of T cells in Graves' hyperthyroidism and ophthalmopathy. Authors of the study amplified TCR beta CDR3 regions from RNA transcripts. The TCR CDR3 first-round RT-PCR relied on the HTBI primer set. TCRdb processed the multiplex PCR reads anew with MiXCR; each CDR3 protein has one entry. The sample consists of some 350,000 distinct CDR3 sequences, 13% to 15% of them appearing once. This CDR3 is 14 amino acids long. V was trimmed by 7 bases and J by 1 base, leaving 14 bases between them. Germline V gene lookup returns CDR1 DFQATT and CDR2 SNEGSKA (reference sequence).

The sequence was obtained from an older woman with Graves' ophthalmopathy. This chain links TRBV20-1 with TRBJ2-1; possible D gene TRBD1, 6 bases. Sequencing was carried out using blood. CDR3 amino acids: CSVPQGGSYNEQFF. CDR3 DNA sequence: TGCAGTGTTCCACAGGGCGGTTCCTACAATGAGCAGTTCTTC.